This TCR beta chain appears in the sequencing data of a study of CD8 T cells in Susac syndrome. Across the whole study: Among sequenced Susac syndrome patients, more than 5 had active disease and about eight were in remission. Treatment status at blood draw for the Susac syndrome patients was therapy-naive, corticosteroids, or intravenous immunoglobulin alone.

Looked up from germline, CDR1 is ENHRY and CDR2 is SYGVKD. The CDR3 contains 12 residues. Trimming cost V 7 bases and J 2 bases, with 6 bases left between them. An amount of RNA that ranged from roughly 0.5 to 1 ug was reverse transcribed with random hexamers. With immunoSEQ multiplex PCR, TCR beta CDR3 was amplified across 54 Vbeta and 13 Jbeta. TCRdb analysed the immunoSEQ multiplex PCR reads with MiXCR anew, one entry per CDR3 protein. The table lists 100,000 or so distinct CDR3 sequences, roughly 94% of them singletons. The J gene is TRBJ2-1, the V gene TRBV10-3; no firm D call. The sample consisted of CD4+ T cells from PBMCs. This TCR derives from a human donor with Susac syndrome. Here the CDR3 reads CAITDPYNEQFF. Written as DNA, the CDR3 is TGTGCCATCACCGACCCCTACAATGAGCAGTTCTTC.